One and the same sample provided the 2 T cell receptor beta chains below, sequenced in a study of blood T cell repertoires in COVID-19. The repertoire was sequenced with immunoSEQ multiplex PCR; TCRdb's copy has only in-frame clones and lacks some. The repertoire holds roughly 240,000 clones, with roughly 80% as singletons. Sequenced sample: PBMCs or T cells enriched from blood (not recorded which). The receptors were sampled from a woman aged 40-49 years who had been exposed to COVID-19.

This clone was detected ten times or more. J is TRBJ1-2 and V is TRBV9; 7 bases align to TRBD1. V was pared by 4 bases and J by 8 bases, with 17 bases of the junction left unmatched. The V gene's germline CDR1 is SGDLS and CDR2 YYNGEE. CDR3 length: 16 amino acids. CDR3: CASSPRTGRNWRGYTF. The CDR3 bases are TGTGCCAGCAGCCCCCGGACAGGAAGGAACTGGAGGGGCTACACCTTC.

Only one count was recorded for this clone. The chain recombines TRBV7-9 with TRBJ1-1; tentatively, D is TRBD1 (6 bases). CDR3 length: 14 amino acids. Germline V gives CDR1 SEHNR, CDR2 FQNEAQ (reference sequence). V gave up 5 bases and J gave up 1 base, with 11 bases separating them. CDR3 bases: TGTGCCAGCAGCCAAGGGGGAAGGAACACTGAAGCTTTCTTT. Protein: CASSQGGRNTEAFF.